This TCR beta chain was found in a study of blood T cell repertoires in COVID-19 (dated by TCRdb to between 2020 and 2021). With regard to the full study: The collaborator samples originated in the United States, Italy and Spain and spanned the acute and convalescent phases of COVID-19. Sample metadata almost always included a de-identified subject ID, COVID-19 status, age in years and sex. Samples were obtained from the ongoing ImmuneRACE study (first 160 participants) and from some 1,200 subjects provided by 6 global collaborators. Where available, HLA class I and class II types were obtained from metadata supplied by the sample provider rather than from assay-based typing. Deeply sampled blood TCRbeta repertoires from subjects exposed to, actively infected with, or recovered from COVID-19 were included in the dataset. The repertoires were made available in a free public database intended to serve as a resource for research on the immune response to SARS-CoV-2. The prospective study material was composed of cDNA or gDNA derived from T cells, B-cell-depleted T cells, or PBMCs. Study-level results and caveats: How much clinical and demographic metadata was included differed by source and by participant, and the metadata was provided uncurated.

Enrolling through a virtual design, the prospective study's participants ranged in age from roughly 18 to 90 years and lived across more than 20 United States geographic areas. In the prospective study, cohorts were assigned on the basis of participant-reported clinical history obtained from a screening survey and a study questionnaire. Recovered participants in ImmuneRACE Cohort 3 were defined by two consecutive negative NP/OP PCR tests, clearance by a healthcare professional, or resolution of symptoms. Each participant in the prospective study had whole blood, serum and a nasopharyngeal or oropharyngeal swab collected by mobile phlebotomists. Participants in the prospective study had the option to provide additional blood draws and questionnaires over a 2-month period. Before DNA extraction, prospective study blood samples were shipped either frozen or at room temperature. Reading from cysteine to phenylalanine, the CDR3 counts 18 amino acids. Of all the DNA, just the CDR3 is kept, 54 bases in frame from base 1. V is clipped by 4 bases and J by 3 bases, and the sequence between their germline boundaries is 26 bases long. The germline V gene (reference sequence) provides CDR1 SGHKS and CDR2 YYEKEE.

TCRbeta CDR3 regions were amplified from genomic DNA using the immunoSEQ Assay, a bias-controlled multiplex PCR. The authors' analysis ran thus. The number of nucleated cells in each sample was estimated from the amplification of reference gene primers within the assay. Sequence reads were collapsed and filtered to measure the absolute abundance of every unique TCRbeta CDR3 rearrangement. For each sample, productive Simpson clonality was calculated as the square root of Simpson's diversity index across productive rearrangements. The source is immuneACCESS, and TCRdb retained only in-frame sequences with V and J called. Part of the clones is not carried over; for the studies checked, unresolved V genes explain less than half of this, and the remainder is unexplained. V and J calls plus clone size are reproduced from that table; the DNA served to infer D and trimming. This sample gives about 220,000 clones in total; approximately 90% of them show up just once. The ten largest clones take up 2.5% to 3% of the sample.

Comment on this clone: Its binding antigen is unknown. Within one base of it there is no much larger clone, and no base qualities were kept.

The sequencing input was PBMCs or T cells enriched from blood (not recorded which). In this chain, TRBV5-5 is recombined with TRBJ2-7; the D gene cannot be named for sure. The TCR was taken from a woman in her thirties who had recovered from COVID-19. The DNA is TGTGCCAGCAGCGGCGAAAGCGACGTGGCCCAAAATTACTACGAGCAGTACTTC. Translation gives CASSGESDVAQNYYEQYF.